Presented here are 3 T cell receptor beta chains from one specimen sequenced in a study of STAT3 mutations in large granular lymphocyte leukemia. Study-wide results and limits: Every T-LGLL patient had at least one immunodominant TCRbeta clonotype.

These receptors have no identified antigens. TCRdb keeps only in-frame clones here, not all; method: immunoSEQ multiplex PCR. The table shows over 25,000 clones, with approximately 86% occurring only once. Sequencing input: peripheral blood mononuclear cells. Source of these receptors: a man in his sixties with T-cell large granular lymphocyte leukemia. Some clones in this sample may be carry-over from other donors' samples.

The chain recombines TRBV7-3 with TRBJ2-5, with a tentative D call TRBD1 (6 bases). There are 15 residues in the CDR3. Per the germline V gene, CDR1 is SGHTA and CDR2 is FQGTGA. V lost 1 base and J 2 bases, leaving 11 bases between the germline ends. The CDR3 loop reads CASSLMSGQQETQYF. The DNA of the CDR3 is TGTGCCAGCAGCTTAATGTCTGGACAGCAAGAGACCCAGTACTTC.

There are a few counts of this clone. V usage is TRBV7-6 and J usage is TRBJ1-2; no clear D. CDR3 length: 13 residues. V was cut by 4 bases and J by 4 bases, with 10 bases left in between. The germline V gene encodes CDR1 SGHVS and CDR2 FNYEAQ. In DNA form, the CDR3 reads TGTGCCAGCAGCTCAGGCTCCGCCTATGGCTACACCTTC. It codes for CASSSGSAYGYTF.

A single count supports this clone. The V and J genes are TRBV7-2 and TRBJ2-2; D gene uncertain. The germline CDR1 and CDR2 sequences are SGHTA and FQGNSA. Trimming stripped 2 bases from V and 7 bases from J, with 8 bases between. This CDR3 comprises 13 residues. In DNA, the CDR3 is TGTGCCAGCAGCTTAAACTGGGGCGGGGAGCTGTTTTTT. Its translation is CASSLNWGGELFF.